Listed here are 3 T cell receptor beta chains from one sample, sequenced in a study of technical replicates of blood from a handful of donors. Repertoires were generated with immunoSEQ multiplex PCR, while TCRdb's copy carries only in-frame clones and drops some. The sample has approximately 69,000 clones; 95% to 97% are singletons. The specimen was T cells isolated from PBMCs. The receptors come from a human donor in good health.

The V call is TRBV4-1, the J call TRBJ1-2; 7 positions match TRBD1. With V trimmed by 2 bases and J by 5 bases, 8 bases remained unmatched. The CDR3 has 15 amino acids. In germline, CDR1 is MGHRA, CDR2 YSYEKL. DNA of the CDR3: TGCGCCAGCAGCCAATTACCGGGACAGCAGTATGGCTACACCTTC. It codes for CASSQLPGQQYGYTF.

The J gene is TRBJ1-1, the V gene TRBV6-4; 7 bases agree with TRBD1. Germline assignment: CDR1 MRHNA and CDR2 SNTAGT. The CDR3 length is 14 residues. With 4 bases clipped from V and 3 bases from J, the junction kept 5 bases outside the gene matches. CDR3 loop: CASSAEGQYTEAFF. DNA of the CDR3: TGTGCCAGCAGTGCCGAGGGACAGTACACTGAAGCTTTCTTT.

The genes are TRBV7-9 and TRBJ2-1; D might be TRBD2 (5 bases). The CDR3 runs to 14 residues. Germline V gene lookup returns CDR1 SEHNR and CDR2 FQNEAQ (reference sequence). Trimming cost V 1 base and J 7 bases, with 11 bases left between them. This chain's CDR3 is CASSLDPPGNEQFF. The CDR3 DNA reads as TGTGCCAGCAGCTTAGACCCCCCGGGGAATGAGCAGTTCTTC. Full variable domain (missing parts from reference TRBV7-9 and TRBJ2-1): DTGVSQNPRHKITKRGQNVTFRCDPISEHNRLYWYRQTLGQGPEFLTYFQNEAQLEKSRLLSDRFSAERPKGSFSTLEIQRTEQGDSAMYLCASSLDPPGNEQFFGPGTRLTVL.